This T cell receptor (beta chain) is from a study of T cells in localized non-small cell lung cancer. With V trimmed by 7 bases and J by 9 bases, 11 bases remained unmatched. The length of the CDR3 is 14 residues. Germline-derived CDR1 and CDR2 are SGHRS and YFSETQ. TCRdb's copy holds only in-frame clones and misses some; the assay was immunoSEQ multiplex PCR. The sample contains almost 20,000 clones, 75% to 90% of which appear only once. This clone showed up just once. The input for sequencing was peripheral blood, taken before any cancer treatment. This sequence was found in a man aged 35 to 70 with stage I lung adenocarcinoma. The chain recombines TRBV5-1 with TRBJ2-1; 9 positions match TRBD2. The CDR3 DNA sequence: TGCGCCAGCTCCTGGGAGGGACTAGCCGGTGAGCAGTTCTTC. This sequence encodes CASSWEGLAGEQFF.